The rows below give T cell receptor beta chains drawn from one sample of a study of blood T cells in healthy people across ages. Each CDR3 protein is one row after TCRdb ran MiXCR on the 5' RACE reads. The repertoire consists of about 1.8 million distinct CDR3 sequences, with about 50% occurring once and the leading ten covering less than 2.5%. The sample consisted of blood. The receptors stem from a woman aged 40 to 49 in good health. CDR3s include the opening cysteine and the closing phenylalanine or tryptophan. The order of the fields is clone size, J gene, CDR3 length, V gene, D gene, CDR3 DNA, CDR3 protein. D genes are given only for firm matches. Some rows have no size entry. The others give once, few or many, or a class for an expanded clone.

clone_size: NA
j_call: TRBJ2-3
cdr3_length: 19
v_call: TRBV4-1
d_call: NA
cdr3_nt: TGCGCCAGCAGCCACCCGCACCCTCTGGGGGGTGGAGACACAGATACGCAGTATTTT
cdr3_aa: CASSHPHPLGGGDTDTQYF

clone_size: few
j_call: TRBJ2-1
cdr3_length: 15
v_call: TRBV24-1
d_call: TRBD2
cdr3_nt: TGTGCCACCAGTAATGCGGGGGGGCATCACAATGAGCAGTTCTTC
cdr3_aa: CATSNAGGHHNEQFF

clone_size: NA
j_call: TRBJ2-2
cdr3_length: 13
v_call: TRBV6-6
d_call: TRBD1
cdr3_nt: TGTGCCAGCAGTTCGACAGGGATCGGGGAGCTGTTTTTT
cdr3_aa: CASSSTGIGELFF

clone_size: NA
j_call: TRBJ2-3
cdr3_length: 14
v_call: TRBV24-1
d_call: NA
cdr3_nt: TGTGCCACCAGTGTCCGGGACAGCACAGATACGCAGTATTTT
cdr3_aa: CATSVRDSTDTQYF

clone_size: NA
j_call: TRBJ2-3
cdr3_length: 16
v_call: TRBV18
d_call: TRBD1
cdr3_nt: TGTGCCAGCTCACCCCGGGACAGGGGGTTCGCAGATACGCAGTATTTT
cdr3_aa: CASSPRDRGFADTQYF

clone_size: few
j_call: TRBJ1-2
cdr3_length: 13
v_call: TRBV7-2
d_call: NA
cdr3_nt: TGTGCCAGCAGCTTTATAGGGGTATCTGGCTACACCTTC
cdr3_aa: CASSFIGVSGYTF

clone_size: NA
j_call: TRBJ2-7
cdr3_length: 16
v_call: TRBV7-6
d_call: NA
cdr3_nt: TGTGCCAGCAGCTCCCTCCTAGGAACAAGCTCCTACGAGCAGTACTTC
cdr3_aa: CASSSLLGTSSYEQYF

clone_size: few
j_call: TRBJ2-7
cdr3_length: 14
v_call: TRBV15
d_call: NA
cdr3_nt: TGTGCCACCAGCAGCCTACAGGGCCACTACGAGCAGTACTTC
cdr3_aa: CATSSLQGHYEQYF

clone_size: NA
j_call: TRBJ2-1
cdr3_length: 14
v_call: TRBV7-9
d_call: TRBD1
cdr3_nt: TGTGCCAGCAGGTTACCGACAGGGCCCAATGAGCAGTTCTTC
cdr3_aa: CASRLPTGPNEQFF

clone_size: few
j_call: TRBJ2-7
cdr3_length: 15
v_call: TRBV13
d_call: NA
cdr3_nt: TGTGCCAGCAGCTTAGTGCGGGGGCTCTCCTACGAGCAGTACTTC
cdr3_aa: CASSLVRGLSYEQYF

clone_size: many
j_call: TRBJ2-7
cdr3_length: 11
v_call: TRBV29-1
d_call: NA
cdr3_nt: TGCAGCGTCCAGACCCGTGGCGAGCAGTACTTC
cdr3_aa: CSVQTRGEQYF

clone_size: few
j_call: TRBJ1-2
cdr3_length: 13
v_call: TRBV27
d_call: NA
cdr3_nt: TGTGCCAGCAGTTTATTGCAGGGAAGAGGCTACACCTTC
cdr3_aa: CASSLLQGRGYTF

clone_size: NA
j_call: TRBJ2-5
cdr3_length: 16
v_call: TRBV3-1
d_call: TRBD2
cdr3_nt: TGTGCCAGCAGCCAAGCCCTAGCGGGGAGACAAGAGACCCAGTACTTC
cdr3_aa: CASSQALAGRQETQYF

clone_size: few
j_call: TRBJ2-7
cdr3_length: 15
v_call: TRBV7-2
d_call: NA
cdr3_nt: TGTGCCAGCAGCTTAGTCGGGGGGCGCTTCGGGGAGCAGTACTTC
cdr3_aa: CASSLVGGRFGEQYF

clone_size: once
j_call: TRBJ2-1
cdr3_length: 18
v_call: TRBV6-2/TRBV6-3
d_call: TRBD2
cdr3_nt: TGTGCCAGCAGAACCGGCGGACTAGCGGGGGTTCGCGGCAATGAGCAGTTCTTC
cdr3_aa: CASRTGGLAGVRGNEQFF

clone_size: NA
j_call: TRBJ2-1
cdr3_length: 15
v_call: TRBV6-2/TRBV6-3
d_call: NA
cdr3_nt: TGTGCCAGTGCCCCCGGGACGGCTATCTACAATGAGCAGTTCTTC
cdr3_aa: CASAPGTAIYNEQFF

clone_size: NA
j_call: TRBJ1-5
cdr3_length: 15
v_call: TRBV20-1
d_call: NA
cdr3_nt: TGCAGTGCCTCAGCGGGGGGCCTTGGGAATCAGCCCCAGCATTTT
cdr3_aa: CSASAGGLGNQPQHF

clone_size: NA
j_call: TRBJ2-1
cdr3_length: 13
v_call: TRBV6-4
d_call: NA
cdr3_nt: TGTGCCAGCAGTGACAGTCTGGCGGGGGAGCAGTTCTTC
cdr3_aa: CASSDSLAGEQFF

clone_size: few
j_call: TRBJ2-3
cdr3_length: 16
v_call: TRBV20-1
d_call: TRBD2
cdr3_nt: TGCAGTGCTCCACACGGGACTAGCGGTAGCACAGATACGCAGTATTTT
cdr3_aa: CSAPHGTSGSTDTQYF

clone_size: few
j_call: TRBJ2-3
cdr3_length: 20
v_call: TRBV7-2
d_call: TRBD2
cdr3_nt: TGTGCCAGCAGCCCTGGATGGGGAGCGGGGGCCACGCCCGGCACAGATACGCAGTATTTT
cdr3_aa: CASSPGWGAGATPGTDTQYF

clone_size: NA
j_call: TRBJ2-7
cdr3_length: 11
v_call: TRBV20-1
d_call: NA
cdr3_nt: TGCTTTGGCCGGGACTCCTACGAGCAGTACTTC
cdr3_aa: CFGRDSYEQYF

clone_size: NA
j_call: TRBJ1-6
cdr3_length: 16
v_call: TRBV13
d_call: NA
cdr3_nt: TGTGCCAGCAGCCCGACCGGGGGGGGGCATAATTCACCCCTCCACTTT
cdr3_aa: CASSPTGGGHNSPLHF

clone_size: few
j_call: TRBJ1-2
cdr3_length: 13
v_call: TRBV15
d_call: NA
cdr3_nt: TGTGCCACCAGCAGAGGAAGTTTGGCAGGCGACACCTTC
cdr3_aa: CATSRGSLAGDTF

clone_size: once
j_call: TRBJ2-1
cdr3_length: 14
v_call: TRBV9
d_call: NA
cdr3_nt: TGTGCCAGCAGCGTAGGGCCGGCCAACAATGAGCAGTTCTTC
cdr3_aa: CASSVGPANNEQFF

clone_size: once
j_call: TRBJ2-1
cdr3_length: 15
v_call: TRBV28
d_call: NA
cdr3_nt: TGTGCCAGCATCATGGGGGGATTGTCCTACAATGAGCAGTTCTTC
cdr3_aa: CASIMGGLSYNEQFF

clone_size: few
j_call: TRBJ2-5
cdr3_length: 16
v_call: TRBV28
d_call: TRBD1
cdr3_nt: TGTGCCAGCAGTTTGGGGCAGGGGGCGCCTCTAGAGACCCAGTACTTC
cdr3_aa: CASSLGQGAPLETQYF

clone_size: NA
j_call: TRBJ2-3
cdr3_length: 15
v_call: TRBV20-1
d_call: TRBD1
cdr3_nt: TGCAGTGCTAGTAAGGACAGGGGGGTCGCAGATACGCAGTATTTT
cdr3_aa: CSASKDRGVADTQYF

clone_size: NA
j_call: TRBJ1-1
cdr3_length: 15
v_call: TRBV7-9
d_call: NA
cdr3_nt: TGTGCCAGCACCGAAGGGACCGTAGCTAACACTGAAGCTTTCTTT
cdr3_aa: CASTEGTVANTEAFF

clone_size: NA
j_call: TRBJ2-7
cdr3_length: 14
v_call: TRBV27
d_call: TRBD1
cdr3_nt: TGTGCCTGCAGTCAAGGGACAGGGATAGGCGAGCAGTACTTC
cdr3_aa: CACSQGTGIGEQYF

clone_size: NA
j_call: TRBJ2-1
cdr3_length: 14
v_call: TRBV5-1
d_call: NA
cdr3_nt: TGCGCCAGCAGCTTGGATGGGGGAAGGAATGAGCAGTCCTTC
cdr3_aa: CASSLDGGRNEQSF

clone_size: NA
j_call: TRBJ2-1
cdr3_length: 13
v_call: TRBV6-5
d_call: NA
cdr3_nt: TGTGCCAGCAGTTACTCACTACAGGGCACTCAGTTCTTC
cdr3_aa: CASSYSLQGTQFF

clone_size: NA
j_call: TRBJ1-2
cdr3_length: 14
v_call: TRBV27
d_call: TRBD1
cdr3_nt: TGTGCCAGCAGTTTATCGCCAGGGGGTGGCGGCTACACCTTC
cdr3_aa: CASSLSPGGGGYTF

clone_size: NA
j_call: TRBJ2-2
cdr3_length: 16
v_call: TRBV7-9
d_call: TRBD1
cdr3_nt: TGTGCCAGCAGCTTAGGACAGGGGGCCGACACCGGGGAGCTGTTTTTT
cdr3_aa: CASSLGQGADTGELFF

clone_size: NA
j_call: TRBJ1-2
cdr3_length: 16
v_call: TRBV28
d_call: NA
cdr3_nt: TGTGCCAGCAGTTTGAACGCAGGGGAGTTAACCTATGGCTACACCTTC
cdr3_aa: CASSLNAGELTYGYTF

clone_size: NA
j_call: TRBJ1-2
cdr3_length: 18
v_call: TRBV7-9
d_call: TRBD1
cdr3_nt: TGTGCCAGCAGCCAAACACGGACAGGGGGTATCGTAACCTATGGCTACACCTTC
cdr3_aa: CASSQTRTGGIVTYGYTF

clone_size: few
j_call: TRBJ1-6
cdr3_length: 13
v_call: TRBV25-1
d_call: NA
cdr3_nt: TGTGCCAGCAGTGAATGGCCGAATTCACCCCTCCACTTT
cdr3_aa: CASSEWPNSPLHF

clone_size: NA
j_call: TRBJ2-7
cdr3_length: 16
v_call: TRBV5-1
d_call: TRBD2
cdr3_nt: TGCGCCAGCACCAAAGGGCGGGGGGGTGCCTACAATGAGCAGTACTTC
cdr3_aa: CASTKGRGGAYNEQYF

clone_size: NA
j_call: TRBJ1-2
cdr3_length: 14
v_call: TRBV6-6
d_call: TRBD1
cdr3_nt: TGTGCCAGCACCATGACAGGGGGCGTCGTTGGCTACACCTTC
cdr3_aa: CASTMTGGVVGYTF

clone_size: NA
j_call: TRBJ1-1
cdr3_length: 14
v_call: TRBV12-3/TRBV12-4
d_call: NA
cdr3_nt: TGTGCCAGCAGTATCGGCCGATCGGGCACTGAAGCTTTCTTT
cdr3_aa: CASSIGRSGTEAFF

clone_size: few
j_call: TRBJ1-2
cdr3_length: 13
v_call: TRBV29-1
d_call: NA
cdr3_nt: TGCAGCGTTGAGACGGTTGGAAACTATGGCTACACCTTC
cdr3_aa: CSVETVGNYGYTF

clone_size: NA
j_call: TRBJ1-2
cdr3_length: 14
v_call: TRBV5-1
d_call: TRBD1
cdr3_nt: TGCGCCAGCAGGGCGGGACAGGGGCCCTATGGCTACACCTTC
cdr3_aa: CASRAGQGPYGYTF

clone_size: NA
j_call: TRBJ2-7
cdr3_length: 14
v_call: TRBV6-6
d_call: NA
cdr3_nt: TGTGCCTCGATGAAGGGGCAGGGTCGCTCCGAGCAGTACTTC
cdr3_aa: CASMKGQGRSEQYF

clone_size: once
j_call: TRBJ2-7
cdr3_length: 12
v_call: TRBV10-3
d_call: NA
cdr3_nt: TGTGCCATCAGTGATTTGACGCACGAGCAGTACTTC
cdr3_aa: CAISDLTHEQYF

clone_size: NA
j_call: TRBJ1-4
cdr3_length: 14
v_call: TRBV6-6
d_call: TRBD1
cdr3_nt: TGTGCCAGCAGGGACAGGGGAGGTGGTGAAAAACTGTTTTTT
cdr3_aa: CASRDRGGGEKLFF

clone_size: few
j_call: TRBJ2-5
cdr3_length: 15
v_call: TRBV10-3
d_call: TRBD2
cdr3_nt: TGTGCCATCGCCCCCTCGGGCGGGGGTCAAGAGACCCAGTACTTC
cdr3_aa: CAIAPSGGGQETQYF

clone_size: few
j_call: TRBJ2-3
cdr3_length: 16
v_call: TRBV4-1
d_call: NA
cdr3_nt: TGCGCCAGCAGCCAAGTCGGGGTCAGGGGTGGAGATACGCAGTATTTT
cdr3_aa: CASSQVGVRGGDTQYF

clone_size: NA
j_call: TRBJ2-5
cdr3_length: 17
v_call: TRBV3-1
d_call: TRBD2
cdr3_nt: TGTGCCAGCAGCCAAGATTACAGACTAGCGGGGAAAGAGACCCAGTACTTC
cdr3_aa: CASSQDYRLAGKETQYF

clone_size: NA
j_call: TRBJ2-3
cdr3_length: 14
v_call: TRBV2
d_call: NA
cdr3_nt: TGTGCCAGCCAAGTCAGGGAATCCACAGATACGCAGTATTTT
cdr3_aa: CASQVRESTDTQYF

clone_size: NA
j_call: TRBJ2-3
cdr3_length: 16
v_call: TRBV7-6
d_call: NA
cdr3_nt: TGTGCCAGCAGCTTAGGTCGGGGGGCGCCCACAGATACGCAGTATTTT
cdr3_aa: CASSLGRGAPTDTQYF

clone_size: NA
j_call: TRBJ2-3
cdr3_length: 15
v_call: TRBV9
d_call: NA
cdr3_nt: TGTGCCAGCAGCGTATCCGGGGTGAGGACAGATACGCAGTATTTT
cdr3_aa: CASSVSGVRTDTQYF

clone_size: NA
j_call: TRBJ2-5
cdr3_length: 15
v_call: TRBV7-2
d_call: TRBD1
cdr3_nt: TGTGCCAGCAGCTTAGGTGGGACAGGGCTGGTGACCCAGTACTTC
cdr3_aa: CASSLGGTGLVTQYF

clone_size: NA
j_call: TRBJ2-3
cdr3_length: 14
v_call: TRBV6-5
d_call: NA
cdr3_nt: TGTGCTGTGTCGGTAGGACCTTCCACAGATACGCAGTATTTT
cdr3_aa: CAVSVGPSTDTQYF

clone_size: NA
j_call: TRBJ1-5
cdr3_length: 16
v_call: TRBV4-3
d_call: TRBD1
cdr3_nt: TGCGCCAGCAGCCCAGTCCCAGGGGGCACCAATCAGCCCCAGCATTTT
cdr3_aa: CASSPVPGGTNQPQHF